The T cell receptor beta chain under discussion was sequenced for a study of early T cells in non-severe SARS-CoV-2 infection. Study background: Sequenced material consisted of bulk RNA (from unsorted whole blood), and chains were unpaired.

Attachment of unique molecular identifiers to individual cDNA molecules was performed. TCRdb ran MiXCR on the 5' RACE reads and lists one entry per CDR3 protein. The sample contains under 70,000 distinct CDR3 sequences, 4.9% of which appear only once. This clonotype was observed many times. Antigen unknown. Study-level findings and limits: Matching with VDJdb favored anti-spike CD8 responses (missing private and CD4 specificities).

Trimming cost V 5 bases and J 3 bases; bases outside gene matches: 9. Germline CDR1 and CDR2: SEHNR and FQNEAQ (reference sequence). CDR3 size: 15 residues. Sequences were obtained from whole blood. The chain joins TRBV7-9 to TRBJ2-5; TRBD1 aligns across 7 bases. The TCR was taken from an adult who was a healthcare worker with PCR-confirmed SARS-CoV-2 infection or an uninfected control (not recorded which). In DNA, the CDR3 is TGTGCCAGCAGCCCCGGGGACAGAGACGAAGAGACCCAGTACTTC. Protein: CASSPGDRDEETQYF.